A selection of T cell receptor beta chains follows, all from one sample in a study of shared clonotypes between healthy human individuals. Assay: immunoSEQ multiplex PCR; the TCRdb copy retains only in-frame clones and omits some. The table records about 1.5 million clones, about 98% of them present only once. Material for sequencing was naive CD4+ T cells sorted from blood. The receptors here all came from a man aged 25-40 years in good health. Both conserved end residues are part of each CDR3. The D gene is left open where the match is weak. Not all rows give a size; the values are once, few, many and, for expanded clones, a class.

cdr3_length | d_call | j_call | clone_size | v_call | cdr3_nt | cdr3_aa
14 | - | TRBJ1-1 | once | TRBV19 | TGTGCCAGTATTAAGGGGAGATTGAACACTGAAGCTTTCTTT | CASIKGRLNTEAFF
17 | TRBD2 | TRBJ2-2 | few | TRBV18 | TGTGCCAGCTCGACTAGAGGACTAGCGGCTAACACCGGGGAGCTGTTTTTT | CASSTRGLAANTGELFF
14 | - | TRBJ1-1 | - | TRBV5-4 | TGTGCCAGCAGCTTTGACCCAGGGAACACTGAAGCTTTCTTT | CASSFDPGNTEAFF
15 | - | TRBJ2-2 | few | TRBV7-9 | TGTGCCAGCAGCCCCCTGGGCAGGGCCACCGGGGAGCTGTTTTTT | CASSPLGRATGELFF
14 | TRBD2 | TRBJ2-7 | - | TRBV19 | TGTGCCAGTAGAGGGACGGGAGGGCCATACGAGCAGTACTTC | CASRGTGGPYEQYF
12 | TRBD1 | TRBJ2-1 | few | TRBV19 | TGTGCCAGTAGTTTGATAGGGGGCGAGCAGTTCTTC | CASSLIGGEQFF
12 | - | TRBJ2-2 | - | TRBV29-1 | TGCAGCGTTGGACGGAACACCGGGGAGCTGTTTTTT | CSVGRNTGELFF
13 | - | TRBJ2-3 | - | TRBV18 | TGTGCCAGCTCACCGCCCGTCACAGATACGCAGTATTTT | CASSPPVTDTQYF
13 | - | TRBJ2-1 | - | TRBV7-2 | TGTGCCAGCAGCTTAAAGCCACCCCATGAGCAGTTCTTC | CASSLKPPHEQFF
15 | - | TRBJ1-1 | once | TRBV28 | TGTGCCAGCAGTTTGGTTAGGTTCCTAAACACTGAAGCTTTCTTT | CASSLVRFLNTEAFF
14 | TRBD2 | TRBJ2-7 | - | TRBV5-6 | TGTGCCAGCAGCTACGGACTAGCGGGAGTGAAGCAGTACTTC | CASSYGLAGVKQYF
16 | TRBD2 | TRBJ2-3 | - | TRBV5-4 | TGTGCCAGCAGTTTCCCCGCAGCGGGAGGAACAGATACGCAGTATTTT | CASSFPAAGGTDTQYF
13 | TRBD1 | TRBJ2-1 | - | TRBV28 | TGTGCCAGCAGGACAGGGACCTACAATGAGCAGTTCTTC | CASRTGTYNEQFF
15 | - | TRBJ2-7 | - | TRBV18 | TGTGCCAGCTCACCACCATCCATACAGGGTGACGAGCAGTACTTC | CASSPPSIQGDEQYF
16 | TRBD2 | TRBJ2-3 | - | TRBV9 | TGTGCCAGCAGCGTAGAGGCGGGAGTAAGGACGGATACGCAGTATTTT | CASSVEAGVRTDTQYF
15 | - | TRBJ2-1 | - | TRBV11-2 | TGTGCCAGCAGCTCCAACCGTCGGGCGTACAATGAGCAGTTCTTC | CASSSNRRAYNEQFF
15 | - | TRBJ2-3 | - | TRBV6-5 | TGTGCCAGCAGTTACTCGTATCTGGGGCGAGATACGCAGTATTTT | CASSYSYLGRDTQYF
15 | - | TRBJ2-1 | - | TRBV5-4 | TGTGCCAGCAGCCGGCAAGGTTTGGTTCGTGGTGAGCAGTTCTTC | CASSRQGLVRGEQFF
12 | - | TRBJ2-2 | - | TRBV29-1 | TGCAGCGTTGCTACAGGTCCCGGGGAGCTGTTTTTT | CSVATGPGELFF
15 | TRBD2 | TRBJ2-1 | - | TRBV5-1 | TGCGCCAGCAGCTTGGGGCTAGCGGGCATCAATGAGCAGTTCTTC | CASSLGLAGINEQFF
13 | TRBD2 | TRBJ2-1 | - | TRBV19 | TGTGCCAGTAACTTAGCGGGCTACAATGAGCAGTTCTTC | CASNLAGYNEQFF
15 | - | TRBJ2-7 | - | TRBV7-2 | TGTGCCAGCAGCTTAGCGCAGGGGACCGCCTACGAGCAGTACTTC | CASSLAQGTAYEQYF
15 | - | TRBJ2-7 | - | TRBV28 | TGTGCCAGCAGTTTACACAGGCAGAGCTCCTACGAGCAGTACTTC | CASSLHRQSSYEQYF
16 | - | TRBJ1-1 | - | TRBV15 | TGTGCCACCAGCACACGTGAGGGTCCCCTGAACACTGAAGCTTTCTTT | CATSTREGPLNTEAFF
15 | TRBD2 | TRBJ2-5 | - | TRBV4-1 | TGCGCCAGCAGCCACGCTAGCGGGGGACGGGAGACCCAGTACTTC | CASSHASGGRETQYF
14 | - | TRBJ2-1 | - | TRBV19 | TGTGCCAGTACCCACGTCGGACAATACAATGAGCAGTTCTTC | CASTHVGQYNEQFF
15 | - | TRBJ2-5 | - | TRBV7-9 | TGTGCCAGCAGCTTTATCAGGGGACTCCAAGAGACCCAGTACTTC | CASSFIRGLQETQYF
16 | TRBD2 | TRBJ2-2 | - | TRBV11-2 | TGTGCCAGCAGCTCGGGACTAGCGGGAAACACCGGGGAGCTGTTTTTT | CASSSGLAGNTGELFF
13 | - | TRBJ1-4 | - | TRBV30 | TGTGCCTGGAACCCTAACATGAATGAAAAACTGTTTTTT | CAWNPNMNEKLFF
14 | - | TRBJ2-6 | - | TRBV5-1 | TGCGCCAGCTTCCAGGGATTAGGGGCCAACGTCCTGACTTTC | CASFQGLGANVLTF
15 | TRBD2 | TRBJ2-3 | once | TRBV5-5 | TGTGCCAGCAGCTTAGCTAGCGGGAGACCAGATACGCAGTATTTT | CASSLASGRPDTQYF
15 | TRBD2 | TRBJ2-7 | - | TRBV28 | TGTGCCAGCGGGGAACTAGCGGGAGGGACCTACGAGCAGTACTTC | CASGELAGGTYEQYF
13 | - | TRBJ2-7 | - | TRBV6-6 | TGTGCCAGCAGTCCCCCGAACACCTACGAGCAGTACTTC | CASSPPNTYEQYF
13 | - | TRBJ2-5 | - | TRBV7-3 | TGTGCCAGCAGCGAGGACGGAGAAGAGACCCAGTACTTC | CASSEDGEETQYF
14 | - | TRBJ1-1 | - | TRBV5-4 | TGTGCCAGCAGCTTGGAGATAGTTGGAACTGAAGCTTTCTTT | CASSLEIVGTEAFF
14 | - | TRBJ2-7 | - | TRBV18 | TGTGCCAGCTCCGGGACCGAAGACTCCTACGAGCAGTACTTC | CASSGTEDSYEQYF
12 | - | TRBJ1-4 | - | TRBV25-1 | TGTGCCAGTTGGACAGTCGGTGAAAAACTGTTTTTT | CASWTVGEKLFF
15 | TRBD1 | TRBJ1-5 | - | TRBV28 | TGTGCCAGCAGACAGGACAGGGGCAGCAATCAGCCCCAGCATTTT | CASRQDRGSNQPQHF
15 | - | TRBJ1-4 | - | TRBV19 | TGTGCCAGTAGGTTGGACGGGTCACCTAATGAAAAACTGTTTTTT | CASRLDGSPNEKLFF
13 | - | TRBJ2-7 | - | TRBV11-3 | TGTGCCAGCAGCTTAGATCCTGGCTACCCGCAGTACTTC | CASSLDPGYPQYF
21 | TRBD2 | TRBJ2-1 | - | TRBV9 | TGTGCCAGCAGCCCTCACACCTTCGCCGGGACTAGCCCCCTCGAATACAATGAGCAGTTCTTC | CASSPHTFAGTSPLEYNEQFF
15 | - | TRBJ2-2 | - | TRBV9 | TGTGCCAGCAGCCTGGGACACCGCCCCACCGGGGAGCTGTTTTTT | CASSLGHRPTGELFF
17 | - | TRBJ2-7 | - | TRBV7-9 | TGTGCCAGCAGCTTAGCCGGACAAGGGTCCATAGACTACGAGCAGTACTTC | CASSLAGQGSIDYEQYF
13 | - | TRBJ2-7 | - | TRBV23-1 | TGCGCCAGCAGTCATAAACCTTCCTACGAGCAGTACTTC | CASSHKPSYEQYF
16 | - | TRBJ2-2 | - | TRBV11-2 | TGTGCCAGCAGCTTGGGACTCATGTCGCACACCGGGGAGCTGTTTTTT | CASSLGLMSHTGELFF
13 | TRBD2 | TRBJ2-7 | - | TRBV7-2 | TGTGCCAGCAGCTTAGCGGGACTAGCCGAGCAGTACTTC | CASSLAGLAEQYF
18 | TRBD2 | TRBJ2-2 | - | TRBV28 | TGTGCCAGCAGCCGAATGGGACTAGCGGGAGGGCGTACCGGGGAGCTGTTTTTT | CASSRMGLAGGRTGELFF
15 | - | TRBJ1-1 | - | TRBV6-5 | TGTGCCAGCAGTTACTCGAAGCCAATGAACACTGAAGCTTTCTTT | CASSYSKPMNTEAFF
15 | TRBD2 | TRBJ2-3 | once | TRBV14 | TGTGCCAGCAGCCCTGCGGGAGGGCCTGCAGATACGCAGTATTTT | CASSPAGGPADTQYF
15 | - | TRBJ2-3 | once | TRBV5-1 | TGCGCCAGCAGCTTCAACCGAGGAGAAACAGATACGCAGTATTTT | CASSFNRGETDTQYF
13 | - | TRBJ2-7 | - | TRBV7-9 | TGTGCCAGCAGCCCGACGAGCTCCTACGAGCAGTACTTC | CASSPTSSYEQYF